These 19 T cell receptor beta chains came from one sample sequenced in a study of post-analysis software for immune sequencing data. Sequencing libraries made from TCR beta cDNA carried unique molecular identifiers. TCRdb fed the PCR reads into MiXCR, producing one record per CDR3 protein. The table has roughly 570,000 distinct CDR3 sequences, approximately 34% seen once. These receptors have no identified antigens. Study-level results: Elevated frequency relative to controls characterized four or five TRBV segments in patients, TRBV5-6, TRBV5-1 and TRBV20-1 among them.

The sample was blood. The receptors here all came from a girl aged 2 to 17 with multiple sclerosis.

V is TRBV11-2 and J is TRBJ1-6; D is unclear. CDR1 and CDR2 from the germline V gene are SGHAT and FQNNGV. The CDR3 length is 13 residues. V lost 0 bases and J lost 13, with 10 bases in between. DNA for the CDR3: TGTGCCAGCAGCTTAGATCGGGAATCTCCCCTCCACTTT. It encodes CASSLDRESPLHF.

This chain joins TRBV2 and TRBJ2-3; maybe TRBD2 (6 bases). Germline CDR1 is SNHLY and CDR2 is FYNNEI. Trimming removed 6 bases at V and 6 bases at J, with 19 bases between. The CDR3 totals 15 residues. CDR3 sequence (DNA): TGTGCCAGCAGGGAGAGCTCCGGGACTCGGGATACGCAGTATTTT. This sequence encodes CASRESSGTRDTQYF. Looking up the rest from reference TRBV2 and TRBJ2-3 gives the full variable domain: EPEVTQTPSHQVTQMGQEVILRCVPISNHLYFYWYRQILGQKVEFLVSFYNNEISEKSEIFDDQFSVERPDGSNFTLKIRSTKLEDSAMYFCASRESSGTRDTQYFGPGTRLTVL.

The J gene is TRBJ2-5, the V gene TRBV12-5; no clear D gene. Germline CDR1 and CDR2: LGHNT and FRNRAP. The CDR3 totals 15 residues. V lost 0 bases and J 4 bases, leaving 12 bases between the germline ends. In DNA form, the CDR3 reads TGTGCTAGTGGTTTGGTAAAATCCCAGAGAGAGACCCAGTACTTC. Its protein is CASGLVKSQRETQYF. Using reference TRBV12-5 and TRBJ2-5 for the parts outside the CDR3, the full variable domain is DARVTQTPRHKVTEMGQEVTMRCQPILGHNTVFWYRQTMMQGLELLAYFRNRAPLDDSGMPKDRFSAEMPDATLATLKIQPSEPRDSAVYFCASGLVKSQRETQYFGPGTRLLVL.

This clonotype has only a few counts. The chain joins TRBV4-2 to TRBJ1-1; D may be TRBD1 (5 bases). In germline, CDR1 is LGHNA, CDR2 YNFKEQ. The CDR3 loop spans 15 amino acids. The V end was cut by 1 base, the J end by 0 bases, with 9 bases between. The CDR3 region has the DNA TGTGCCAGCAGCCAAGCGGGACGGATGAACACTGAAGCTTTCTTT. Translation gives CASSQAGRMNTEAFF.

This chain's CDR3 is CASSAYPSGGAGETQYF. CDR3 in DNA: TGCGCCAGCAGCGCGTACCCTAGCGGGGGGGCCGGAGAGACCCAGTACTTC. The chain uses TRBV5-1 and TRBJ2-5; 12 bases align to TRBD2. This CDR3 spans 17 amino acids. CDR1 and CDR2 (germline): SGHRS, YFSETQ. V dropped 4 bases and J dropped 4; count of bases not matched to a gene: 11.

There are a few counts of this clonotype. V usage is TRBV6-4 and J usage is TRBJ2-1; D is undetermined. V lost 4 bases, J lost 2 bases, and 12 bases lay in between. CDR3 length: 15 residues. CDR1 and CDR2 from the germline V gene are MRHNA and SNTAGT. Here the CDR3 reads CASSVELNTYNEQFF. The DNA for the CDR3 is TGTGCCAGCAGTGTGGAACTAAACACCTACAATGAGCAGTTCTTC.

This chain links TRBV24-1 with TRBJ2-1; D not resolved. CDR1 is KGHDR and CDR2 is SFDVKD in the germline V gene. V gave up 0 bases and J gave up 0 bases, with 8 bases separating them. There are 16 residues in the CDR3. The CDR3 here is CATSDLSLTSYNEQFF. The CDR3 bases are TGTGCCACCAGTGATTTGAGTCTCACCTCCTACAATGAGCAGTTCTTC.

This clonotype came up a few times. The gene calls are TRBV14 and TRBJ2-7; the match to TRBD1 covers 11 bases. CDR1 and CDR2 from the germline V gene are SGHDN and FVKESK. CDR3 length equals 16 residues. Trimming at V came to 4 bases and at J to 7 bases, leaving 12 bases not matched to a gene. The CDR3 sequence: CASSLSGQGASGEQYF. CDR3 bases: TGTGCCAGCAGCCTATCCGGACAGGGGGCCTCCGGTGAGCAGTACTTC.

Comments on this clonotype: A much more abundant neighbour one base away suggests this may be a read error. The V and J genes are TRBV10-3 and TRBJ2-3; 9 nucleotides line up with TRBD2. The CDR3 loop spans 15 amino acids. CDR1 is ENHRY and CDR2 is SYGVKD in the germline V gene. CDR3 in amino acids: CTISESGGSGRTQYF. In DNA form, the CDR3 reads TGTACCATCAGTGAGTCGGGTGGTAGCGGGAGAACGCAGTATTTT.

The rearrangement joins TRBV7-9 to TRBJ1-3; D perhaps matches TRBD1 (5 bases). Deletions cut 3 bases from V and 0 bases from J, with 12 bases between. Germline V gene lookup returns CDR1 SEHNR and CDR2 FQNEAQ (reference sequence). CDR3 length equals 16 residues. The CDR3 region is CASSLSTGYSGNTIYF. The DNA of the CDR3 is TGTGCCAGCAGCTTGAGCACAGGCTACTCTGGAAACACCATATATTTT. Drawing the rest from reference TRBV7-9 and TRBJ1-3, the complete variable domain is DTGVSQNPRHKITKRGQNVTFRCDPISEHNRLYWYRQTLGQGPEFLTYFQNEAQLEKSRLLSDRFSAERPKGSFSTLEIQRTEQGDSAMYLCASSLSTGYSGNTIYFGEGSWLTVV.

This clonotype was detected a few times. The V and J genes are TRBV11-2 and TRBJ2-7, with 8 bases aligning to TRBD2. The germline gives CDR1 SGHAT, CDR2 FQNNGV. Trimming took 2 bases from V and 0 from J; bases not matched to a gene: 6. This CDR3 contains 16 residues. The DNA of the CDR3 is TGTGCCAGCAGCTTACTCCCTCGGGAGGGCTCCTACGAGCAGTACTTC. Translation: CASSLLPREGSYEQYF.

This clonotype was recorded once. The chain combines TRBV11-2 with TRBJ2-2; weak D call: TRBD2 (7 bases). Germline V gives CDR1 SGHAT, CDR2 FQNNGV. V lost 0 bases, J lost 6 bases, and 20 bases lay in between. The CDR3 is made up of 18 amino acids. In nucleotides, the CDR3 is TGTGCCAGCAGCTTAGATAGGCGCGGGGGCGCGTACCCCGGGGAGCTGTTTTTT. It codes for CASSLDRRGGAYPGELFF.

This clonotype appeared a few times. In DNA form, the CDR3 reads TGCGCCAGCAGCTCCCGTTTTGGGAACCAAGAGACCCAGTACTTC. Its translation is CASSSRFGNQETQYF. The chain combines TRBV5-1 with TRBJ2-5; D not resolved. The V gene's germline CDR1 is SGHRS and CDR2 YFSETQ. This CDR3 is built from 15 residues. The ends were cut back, 3 bases at V and 0 bases at J, with 12 bases in the middle.

This chain uses TRBV5-6 with TRBJ1-2; D gene uncertain. Germline values: CDR1 SGHDT, CDR2 YYEEEE. The CDR3 contains 14 residues. V dropped 1 base and J dropped 7 bases, with 14 bases sitting between them. The CDR3 loop reads CASSLLLWVGGYTF. The CDR3 DNA follows: TGTGCCAGCAGCTTGCTCCTCTGGGTTGGTGGCTACACCTTC.

The CDR3 DNA reads as TGCAGTGCTAGGGGGGGACTAGCGGAAACAGATACGCAGTATTTT. As protein: CSARGGLAETDTQYF. V usage is TRBV20-1 and J usage is TRBJ2-3; TRBD2 matches at 11 bases. CDR3 size: 15 residues. The junction had 5 bases not matched to a gene; V was cut back by 3 bases and J by 3 bases. The V gene's germline CDR1 is DFQATT and CDR2 SNEGSKA (reference sequence).

This clonotype was counted a few times. The V call is TRBV20-1, the J call TRBJ1-2; D is uncertain. Germline-derived CDR1 and CDR2 are DFQATT and SNEGSKA (reference sequence). The V end was cut by 0 bases, the J end by 0 bases, with 5 bases between. CDR3 length: 13 residues. CDR3 DNA: TGCAGTGCTAGAGATGAGGCTAACTATGGCTACACCTTC. This codes for CSARDEANYGYTF.

This clonotype was seen a handful of times. The rearrangement links TRBV7-2 to TRBJ2-7; D unclear. Trimming pared 2 bases from V and 2 bases from J, leaving 13 bases between. Germline CDR1 SGHTA, CDR2 FQGNSA. CDR3 length: 15 residues. The CDR3 loop reads CASSLFIGITYEQYF. DNA of the CDR3: TGTGCCAGCAGCTTATTCATCGGCATTACCTACGAGCAGTACTTC.

This chain connects TRBV24-1 to TRBJ2-2, with TRBD1 matching over 9 bases. The J segment lost 4 bases and the V segment lost 3 bases, leaving 5 bases of the junction unmatched. CDR1 and CDR2 from the germline V gene are KGHDR and SFDVKD. The CDR3 contains 16 residues. CDR3 amino acids: CATSDSDRGSTGELFF. The CDR3 region has the DNA TGTGCCACCAGTGATAGCGACAGGGGGAGCACCGGGGAGCTGTTTTTT.

CDR3 DNA sequence: TGCAGTGCAAGGTGGCCTGGGGGTGGCAAAAACATTCAGTACTTC. It translates to CSARWPGGGKNIQYF. V is TRBV20-1 and J is TRBJ2-4; either TRBD1 or TRBD2 may supply D (5 bases each). CDR1 and CDR2 (germline): DFQATT, SNEGSKA (reference sequence). The V end was cut by 6 bases, the J end by 3 bases, with 18 bases between. This CDR3 spans 15 amino acids.